These 18 T cell receptor beta chains share one sample of origin, sequenced in a study of T cells in Graves' hyperthyroidism and ophthalmopathy. Amplified regions were TCR beta CDR3 sequences from RNA transcripts. Using the HTBI primer set, a first-round RT-PCR was run on the TCR CDR3. TCRdb analysed the multiplex PCR reads with MiXCR anew, one entry per CDR3 protein. The table has around 530,000 distinct CDR3 sequences, 17% seen once; the top ten hold approximately 16%. The sample was blood. The receptor source for this set is a woman under 30 with Graves' ophthalmopathy.

At least ten counts were recorded for this clonotype. This chain links TRBV4-3 with TRBJ2-3; 9 bases are a match to TRBD1. The CDR3 spans 16 residues. Per germline, CDR1 LGHNA and CDR2 YSLEER. J lost 4 bases, V lost 0 bases, and 5 bases had no gene match. The DNA of the CDR3 is TGCGCCAGCAGCCAAGAACAGGGACAGGGAGCAGATACGCAGTATTTT. This translates into CASSQEQGQGADTQYF.

This clonotype was recorded many times. The gene calls are TRBV5-1 and TRBJ1-1; tentatively, D is TRBD1 (5 bases). Germline V gene lookup returns CDR1 SGHRS and CDR2 YFSETQ. The V end lost 4 bases, the J end lost 1 base, and 11 bases lay between the germline ends. The CDR3 consists of 14 residues. The CDR3: CASSRRQTNTEAFF. CDR3 nucleotides: TGCGCCAGCAGCCGGAGACAGACGAACACTGAAGCTTTCTTT.

CDR3 nucleotide sequence: TGTGCCAGCAGTTCTTGGACTAGCGGGGCTTACAATGAGCAGTTCTTC. The encoded protein is CASSSWTSGAYNEQFF. V is TRBV12-3 or TRBV12-4 and J is TRBJ2-1, with 12 positions matching TRBD2. The CDR3 consists of 16 residues. V trimming: 4 bases; J trimming: 4 bases; junction bases outside the gene matches: 5.

In its sample, this clonotype was seen many times. At one of its ends the junction is not consistent with the germline gene, which may arise from a read error. The V call is TRBV2, the J call TRBJ1-2, with TRBD1 matching 8 bases. Germline V gene lookup returns CDR1 SNHLY and CDR2 FYNNEI. This CDR3 comprises 14 residues. The CDR3 loop is CASSEDRGDYGYTF. In DNA form, the CDR3 reads TGTGCCAGCAGCGAAGACAGGGGCGACTATGGCTACACCTTC.

This clonotype occurred a few times. The chain recombines TRBV20-1 with TRBJ2-1; 9 bases are a match to TRBD2. V shed 6 bases and J 10 bases; nucleotides not matched to a gene: 7. The CDR3 loop spans 12 amino acids. Germline CDR1 DFQATT, CDR2 SNEGSKA (reference sequence). The CDR3: CSAQGLAGEQFF. In nucleotides, the CDR3 is TGCAGTGCCCAGGGACTAGCAGGGGAGCAGTTCTTC.

This clonotype was seen repeatedly, ten times or more. V is TRBV5-1 and J is TRBJ1-1; D is possibly TRBD1 (5 bases). The germline gives CDR1 SGHRS, CDR2 YFSETQ. The length of the CDR3 is 15 residues. The germline V and J ends were trimmed by 0 bases and 0 bases, with 9 bases remaining between them. CDR3 DNA: TGCGCCAGCAGCTTGGTGGGACGTATGAACACTGAAGCTTTCTTT. This translates into CASSLVGRMNTEAFF.

This clonotype was seen just once. A much larger clone differs by one base, so this may be a read error. This rearrangement joins TRBV27 to TRBJ1-4; TRBD1 agrees at 10 bases. CDR1 is MNHEY and CDR2 is SMNVEV in the germline V gene (reference sequence). J gave up 7 bases and V 7 bases, and 6 bases lay outside the gene matches. There are 14 residues in the CDR3. The CDR3 nucleotides read TGTGCCAGCACGATCGACAGGGGGCTTGAAAAACTGTTTTTT. This codes for CASTIDRGLEKLFF. Complete variable domain (other parts from reference TRBV27 and TRBJ1-4): EAQVTQNPRYLITVTGKKLTVTCSQNMNHEYMSWYRQDPGLGLRQIYYSMNVEVTDKGDVPEGYKVSRKEKRNFPLILESPSPNQTSLYFCASTIDRGLEKLFFGSGTQLSVL.

The sample holds a few counts of this clonotype. The chain links TRBV28 to TRBJ1-2; 8 nucleotides line up with TRBD1. V shed 6 bases, J shed 8 bases, and the junction held 11 bases outside the gene matches. The CDR3 runs to 14 residues. CDR1 MDHEN and CDR2 SYDVKM come from the germline V gene. The CDR3 nucleotides read TGTGCCAGCAGGTCCCGACAGGGGCGGGGGGGCTACACCTTC. It codes for CASRSRQGRGGYTF.

Many counts were recorded for this clonotype. The V gene is TRBV10-3, the J gene TRBJ2-3, with D tentatively TRBD1 or TRBD2 (5 bases each). The germline V and J ends were trimmed by 8 bases and 0 bases, with 15 bases remaining between them. The CDR3 length is 15 residues. From germline, CDR1 is ENHRY and CDR2 SYGVKD. CDR3 sequence reads: CAIGTGLSSTDTQYF. CDR3 nucleotides: TGTGCCATCGGGACGGGATTGAGTAGCACAGATACGCAGTATTTT.

This clonotype was seen just once. A much larger clone differs by one base, so this may be a read error. The chain joins TRBV28 to TRBJ2-3; D gene uncertain. V shed 8 bases and J shed 1 base, with 13 bases lying between them. This CDR3 contains 14 residues. The germline CDR1 and CDR2 sequences are MDHEN and SYDVKM. The CDR3 bases are TGTGCCAGCGGTATCCCCAGAGGCACAGATACGCAGTATTTT. This gives the protein CASGIPRGTDTQYF.

This clonotype has at least ten counts. This chain links TRBV3-1 with TRBJ2-1; D unresolved. The V end lost 4 bases, the J end lost 0 bases, and 13 bases lay between the germline ends. This CDR3 region has 16 residues. From germline, CDR1 is LGHDT and CDR2 YNNKEL (reference sequence). CDR3 sequence reads: CASSPMTESSYNEQFF. The CDR3 region has the DNA TGTGCCAGCAGCCCCATGACGGAAAGCTCCTACAATGAGCAGTTCTTC.

This clonotype has only a few counts. V is TRBV6-2 or TRBV6-3 and J is TRBJ2-1; TRBD1 aligns across 11 bases. In germline, CDR1 is MNHEY, CDR2 SVGEGT. V trimming: 6 bases; J trimming: 3 bases; junction bases outside the gene matches: 10. This CDR3 has 17 residues. The CDR3 DNA is TGTGCCAGCAGCAGAAAGGGACAGGGGGACCTCTACAATGAGCAGTTCTTC. Its translation is CASSRKGQGDLYNEQFF.

This clonotype was counted at least ten times. The chain carries TRBV6-1 and TRBJ1-5; the match to TRBD1 covers 7 bases. The CDR3 totals 13 residues. Germline-derived CDR1 and CDR2 are MNHNS and SASEGT. Trimming removed 5 bases from V and 5 bases from J; junction bases left unmatched: 3. CDR3 protein: CASSRQGDQPQHF. The DNA of the CDR3 is TGTGCCAGCAGTCGGCAGGGGGATCAGCCCCAGCATTTT.

This clonotype came up many times. The rearrangement links TRBV5-6 to TRBJ1-2, with a possible D match to TRBD1 (5 bases). The CDR3 is 17 residues long. Germline-derived CDR1 and CDR2 are SGHDT and YYEEEE. Trimming took off 4 bases at V and 1 base at J, with 20 bases between the two ends. CDR3 in DNA: TGTGCCAGCAGCGTGAACCTCTTAACGGGGGGTAACTATGGCTACACCTTC. Protein product: CASSVNLLTGGNYGYTF.

The chain combines TRBV7-9 with TRBJ2-6; 9 bases agree with TRBD1. J was trimmed by 2 bases and V by 5 bases; bases with no gene match: 13. The CDR3 length is 19 residues. CDR1 and CDR2 from the germline V gene are SEHNR and FQNEAQ (reference sequence). CDR3 coding DNA: TGTGCCAGCAGCCACAGCCGGGACAGGGTCCGTCCTGGGGCCAACGTCCTGACTTTC. Encoded protein: CASSHSRDRVRPGANVLTF.

Ten or more counts support this clonotype. The chain combines TRBV2 with TRBJ1-2; D ambiguous. Germline V gene lookup returns CDR1 SNHLY and CDR2 FYNNEI. The CDR3 has 12 amino acids. V gave up 4 bases and J gave up 4 bases, with 7 bases separating them. The CDR3 protein is CASSGEVYGYTF. The CDR3 region has the DNA TGTGCCAGCAGTGGGGAGGTCTATGGCTACACCTTC.

This clonotype was seen more than once but under ten times. The rearrangement uses TRBV7-9 and TRBJ1-2; the D gene is possibly TRBD1 (6 bases). The V end was cut by 1 base, the J end by 7 bases, with 13 bases between. The length of the CDR3 is 14 residues. CDR1 and CDR2 (germline): SEHNR, FQNEAQ (reference sequence). CDR3 nucleotide sequence: TGTGCCAGCAGCTTAGTAGCAGGGGAGATTGGCTACACCTTC. It translates to CASSLVAGEIGYTF.

This clonotype was seen many times. V is TRBV5-8 and J is TRBJ2-1; 10 bases agree with TRBD2. In germline, CDR1 is SGHTS, CDR2 YDEGEE. The CDR3 spans 15 residues. V dropped 2 bases and J dropped 2; count of bases not matched to a gene: 1. CDR3 region: CASSFGLAAYNEQFF. DNA for the CDR3: TGTGCCAGCAGCTTCGGACTAGCGGCCTACAATGAGCAGTTCTTC.